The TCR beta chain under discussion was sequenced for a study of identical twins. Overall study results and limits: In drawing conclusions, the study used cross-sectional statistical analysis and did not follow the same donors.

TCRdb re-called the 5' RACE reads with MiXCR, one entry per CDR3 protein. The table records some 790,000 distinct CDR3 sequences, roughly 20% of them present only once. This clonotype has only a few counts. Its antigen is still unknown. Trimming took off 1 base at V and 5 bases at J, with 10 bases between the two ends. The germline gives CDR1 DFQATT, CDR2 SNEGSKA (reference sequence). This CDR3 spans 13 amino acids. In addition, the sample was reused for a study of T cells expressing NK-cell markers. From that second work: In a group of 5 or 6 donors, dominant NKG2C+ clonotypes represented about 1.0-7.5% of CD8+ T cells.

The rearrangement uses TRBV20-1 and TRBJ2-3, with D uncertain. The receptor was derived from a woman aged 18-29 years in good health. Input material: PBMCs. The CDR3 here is CSARGEYGDTQYF. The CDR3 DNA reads TGCAGTGCTAGAGGGGAATACGGAGATACGCAGTATTTT.